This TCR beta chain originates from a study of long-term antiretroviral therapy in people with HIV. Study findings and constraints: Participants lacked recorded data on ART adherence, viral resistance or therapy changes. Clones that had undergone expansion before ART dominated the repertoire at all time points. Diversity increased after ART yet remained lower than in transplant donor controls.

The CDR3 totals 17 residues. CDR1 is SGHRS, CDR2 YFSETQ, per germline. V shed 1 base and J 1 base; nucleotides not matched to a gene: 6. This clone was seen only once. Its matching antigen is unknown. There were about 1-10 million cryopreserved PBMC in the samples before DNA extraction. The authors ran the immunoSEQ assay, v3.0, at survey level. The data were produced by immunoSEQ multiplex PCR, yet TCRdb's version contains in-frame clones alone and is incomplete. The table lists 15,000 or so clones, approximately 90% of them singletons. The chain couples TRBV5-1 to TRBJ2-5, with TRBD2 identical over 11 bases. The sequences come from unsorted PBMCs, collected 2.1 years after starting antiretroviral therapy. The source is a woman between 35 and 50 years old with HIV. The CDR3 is CASSLSSSGGFQETQYF. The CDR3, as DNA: TGCGCCAGCAGCTTGAGTTCTAGCGGGGGGTTCCAAGAGACCCAGTACTTC.